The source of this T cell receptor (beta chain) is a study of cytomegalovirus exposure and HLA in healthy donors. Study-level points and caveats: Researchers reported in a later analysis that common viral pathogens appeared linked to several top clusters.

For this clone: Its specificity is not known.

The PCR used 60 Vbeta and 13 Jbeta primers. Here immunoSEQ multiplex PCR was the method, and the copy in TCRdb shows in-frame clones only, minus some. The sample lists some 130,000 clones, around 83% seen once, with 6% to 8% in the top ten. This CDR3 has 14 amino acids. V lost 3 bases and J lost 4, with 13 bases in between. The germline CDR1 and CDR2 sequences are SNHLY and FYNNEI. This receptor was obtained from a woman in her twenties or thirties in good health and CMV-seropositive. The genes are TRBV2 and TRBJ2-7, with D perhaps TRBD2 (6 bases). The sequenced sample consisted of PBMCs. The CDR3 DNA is TGTGCCAGCAGTGACTGGGCTAGCGTGTACGAGCAGTACTTC. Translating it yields CASSDWASVYEQYF.